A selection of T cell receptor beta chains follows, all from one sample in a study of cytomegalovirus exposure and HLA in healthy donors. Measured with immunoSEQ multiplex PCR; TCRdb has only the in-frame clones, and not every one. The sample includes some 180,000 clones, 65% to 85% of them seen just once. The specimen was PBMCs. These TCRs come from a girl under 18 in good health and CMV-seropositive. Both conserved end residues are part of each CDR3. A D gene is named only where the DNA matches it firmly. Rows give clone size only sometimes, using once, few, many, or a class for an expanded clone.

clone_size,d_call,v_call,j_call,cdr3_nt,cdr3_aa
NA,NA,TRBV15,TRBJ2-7,TGTGCCACCAGCAGAGATGGAGTGATAAGCATCTACGAGCAGTACTTC,CATSRDGVISIYEQYF
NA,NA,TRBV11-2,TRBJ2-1,TGTGCCAGCAGAGACCCCGGACAAACATACAATGAGCAGTTCTTC,CASRDPGQTYNEQFF
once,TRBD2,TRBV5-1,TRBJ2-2,TGCGCCAGCAGCTTTCGACTAGCGGACACCGGGGAGCTGTTTTTT,CASSFRLADTGELFF
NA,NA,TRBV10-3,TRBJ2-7,TGTGCCATCAGTGCATCGGGGGAGCAGTACTTC,CAISASGEQYF
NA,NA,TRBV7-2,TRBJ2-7,TGTGCCAGCAGTCTAGGCGTGGCGGGGACAGTCAGGATCTACGAGCAGTACTTC,CASSLGVAGTVRIYEQYF
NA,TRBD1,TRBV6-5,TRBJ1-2,TGTGCCAGCAGTTACTCTTCGGGGACAGTTATGGGTGACTACACCTTC,CASSYSSGTVMGDYTF
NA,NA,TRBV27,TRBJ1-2,TGTGCCAGCAGTTTTCTCCCGGACGGGATCTATGGCTACACCTTC,CASSFLPDGIYGYTF
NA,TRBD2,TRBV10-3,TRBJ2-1,TGTGCCATCAGTGCTAAAACGCGTAGCGGGAGCGGGTCCTACAATGAGCAGTTCTTC,CAISAKTRSGSGSYNEQFF
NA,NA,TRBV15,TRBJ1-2,TGTGCCACCAGCGTGGGGGGGGCCTATGGCTACACCTTC,CATSVGGAYGYTF
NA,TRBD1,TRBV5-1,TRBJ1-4,TGCGCCAGCAGCTTGACAGGGGCAACTAATGAAAAACTGTTTTTT,CASSLTGATNEKLFF
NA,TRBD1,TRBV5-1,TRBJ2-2,TGCGCCAGCAGCGACTACAGGGGTGGGGAGCTGTTTTTT,CASSDYRGGELFF
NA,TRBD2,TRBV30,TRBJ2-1,TGTGCCTGGACCACGACCGGACTAGCGGGAAGTAATGAGCAGTTCTTC,CAWTTTGLAGSNEQFF
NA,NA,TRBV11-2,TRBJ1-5,TGTGCCAGCAGCTCGTGGGCCAATCAGCCCCAGCATTTT,CASSSWANQPQHF
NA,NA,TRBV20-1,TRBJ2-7,TGCAGTGGTCTAGAATACGAGCAGTACTTC,CSGLEYEQYF
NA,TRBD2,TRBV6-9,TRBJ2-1,TGTGCCAGCAGCTCAGGACTAGCGGCCAGGGGGAATGAGCAGTTCTTC,CASSSGLAARGNEQFF
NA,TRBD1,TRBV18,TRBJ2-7,TGTGCCAGCTCACCGTTCGGACAGGGGACCCACGAGCAGTACTTC,CASSPFGQGTHEQYF
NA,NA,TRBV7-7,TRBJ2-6,TGTGCCAGCAGCAAAGGGGACTCTGGGGCCAACGTCCTGACTTTC,CASSKGDSGANVLTF
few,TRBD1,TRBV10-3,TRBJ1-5,TGTGCCATCAGTAAAGACAGGGAGGACAATCAGCCCCAGCATTTT,CAISKDREDNQPQHF
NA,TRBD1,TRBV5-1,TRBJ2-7,TGCGCCAGCAGCCCGACAGGGCTCAGCTCCTACGAGCAGTACTTC,CASSPTGLSSYEQYF
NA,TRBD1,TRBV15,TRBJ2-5,TGTGCCACCAGCAGAGACCGACAGGGGATGGAGACCCAGTACTTC,CATSRDRQGMETQYF
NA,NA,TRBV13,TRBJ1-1,TGTGCGTTAAAGGAAAGGGACGCGGGGACTGAAGCTTTCTTT,CALKERDAGTEAFF
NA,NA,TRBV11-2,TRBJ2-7,TGTGCCAGCAGCTTAGCCCAGGGCCCCCTCGTCTACGAGCAGTACTTC,CASSLAQGPLVYEQYF
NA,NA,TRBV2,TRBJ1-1,TGTGCCAGCAGTGTGCGCACTGAAGCTTTCTTT,CASSVRTEAFF
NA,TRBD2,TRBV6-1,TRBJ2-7,TGTGCCAGCAGTGACCCTAGCGGGAGCATATACGAGCAGTACTTC,CASSDPSGSIYEQYF
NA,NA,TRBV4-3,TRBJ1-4,TGCGCCAGCAGCCAAGATTCGTCCAGACGGGTTGCCTTGGGTGAAAAACTGTTTTTT,CASSQDSSRRVALGEKLFF
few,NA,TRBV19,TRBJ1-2,TGTGCCAGTAGTATTACACCAGGGCTCGCCTATGGCTACACCTTC,CASSITPGLAYGYTF
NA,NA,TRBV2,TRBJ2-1,TGTGCCAGCAGTACCGCCAAGAGCTCCTACAATGAGCAGTTCTTC,CASSTAKSSYNEQFF
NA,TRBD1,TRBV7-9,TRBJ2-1,TGTGCCAGCAGCCAAATTCCGGGACAGGGGTCCAATGAGCAGTTCTTC,CASSQIPGQGSNEQFF
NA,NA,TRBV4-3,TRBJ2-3,TGCGCCAGCAGCCATGGTGGGAGTATGACAGATACGCAGTATTTT,CASSHGGSMTDTQYF
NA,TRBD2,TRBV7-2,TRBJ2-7,TGTGCCAGCAGCTTGGTTCCAGCGGGGTCCTACGAGCAGTACTTC,CASSLVPAGSYEQYF
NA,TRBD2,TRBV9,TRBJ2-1,TGTGCCAGCAGCGTAGACGGAGCGGGAGTAACTGAGCAGTTCTTC,CASSVDGAGVTEQFF
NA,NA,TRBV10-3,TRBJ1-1,TGTGCCATCAGTGAGTCGATAGAGGATTTGAACACTGAAGCTTTCTTT,CAISESIEDLNTEAFF
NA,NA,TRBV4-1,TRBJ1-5,TGCGCCAGCAGCCAGAACAGGGTAGATCAGCCCCAGCATTTT,CASSQNRVDQPQHF
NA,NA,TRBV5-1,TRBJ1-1,TGCGCCAGCAGCTTGGCCTATAACACTGAAGCTTTCTTT,CASSLAYNTEAFF
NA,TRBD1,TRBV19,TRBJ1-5,TGTGCCAGTAATTCGGACAGGGGGCTGAACCAGCCCCAGCATTTT,CASNSDRGLNQPQHF
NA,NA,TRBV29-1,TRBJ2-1,TGCAGCGTCCCGGGACTCACCTACAATGAGCAGTTCTTC,CSVPGLTYNEQFF
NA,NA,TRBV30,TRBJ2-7,TGTGCCTTGAAAGCAGGGGCCGCATACGAGCAGTACTTC,CALKAGAAYEQYF
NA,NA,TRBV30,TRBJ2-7,TGTGCCTGGAGGACCCGGACAGCCTCGGACGAGCAGTACTTC,CAWRTRTASDEQYF
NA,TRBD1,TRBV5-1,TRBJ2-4,TGCGCCAGCAGCCTCATGGGACAGGGAGACATTCAGTACTTC,CASSLMGQGDIQYF
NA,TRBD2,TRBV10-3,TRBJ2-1,TGTGCCATCAGTGCCCGACTAGCGGGAGGAGTCAATGAGCAGTTCTTC,CAISARLAGGVNEQFF
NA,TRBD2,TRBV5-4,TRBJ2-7,TGTGCCAGCAGCGCCCAGCGGGGTACCTACGAGCAGTACTTC,CASSAQRGTYEQYF
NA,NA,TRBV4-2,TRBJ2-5,TGTGCCAGCAGCCAAGATGGGGGAGGGACCCAGTACTTC,CASSQDGGGTQYF
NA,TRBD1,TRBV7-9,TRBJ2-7,TGTGCCAGCAGCTTACTGGACAGGGGGAGCTACGAGCAGTACTTC,CASSLLDRGSYEQYF